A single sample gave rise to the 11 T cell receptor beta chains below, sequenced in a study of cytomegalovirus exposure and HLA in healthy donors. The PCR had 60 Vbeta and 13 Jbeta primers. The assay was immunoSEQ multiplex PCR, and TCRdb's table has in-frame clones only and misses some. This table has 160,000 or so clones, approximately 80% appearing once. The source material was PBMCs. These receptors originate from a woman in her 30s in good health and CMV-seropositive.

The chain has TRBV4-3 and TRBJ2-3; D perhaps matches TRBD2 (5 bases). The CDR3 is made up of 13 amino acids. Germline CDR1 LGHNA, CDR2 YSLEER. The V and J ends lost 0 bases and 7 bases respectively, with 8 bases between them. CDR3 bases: TGCGCCAGCAGCCAAGATTGGGAGTATACGCAGTATTTT. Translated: CASSQDWEYTQYF.

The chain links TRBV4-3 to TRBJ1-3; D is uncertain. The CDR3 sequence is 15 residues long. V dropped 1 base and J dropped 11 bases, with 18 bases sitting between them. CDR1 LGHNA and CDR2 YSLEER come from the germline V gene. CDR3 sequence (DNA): TGCGCCAGCAGCCAAGTGTGGCAGACAATGAGGGCCATATATTTT. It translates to CASSQVWQTMRAIYF.

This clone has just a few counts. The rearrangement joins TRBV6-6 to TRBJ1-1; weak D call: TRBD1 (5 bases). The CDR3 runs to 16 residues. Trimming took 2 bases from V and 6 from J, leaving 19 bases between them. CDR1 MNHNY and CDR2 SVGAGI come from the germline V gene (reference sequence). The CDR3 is CASSYPIRGELAEAFF. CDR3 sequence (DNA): TGTGCCAGCAGTTACCCCATAAGGGGTGAATTAGCTGAAGCTTTCTTT.

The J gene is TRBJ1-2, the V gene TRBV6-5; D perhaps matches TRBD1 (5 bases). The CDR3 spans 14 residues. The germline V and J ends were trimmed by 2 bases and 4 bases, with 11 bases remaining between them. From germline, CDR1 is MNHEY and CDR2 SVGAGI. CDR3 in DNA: TGTGCCAGCAGTTACAGGGGCGCAAGCTATGGCTACACCTTC. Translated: CASSYRGASYGYTF.

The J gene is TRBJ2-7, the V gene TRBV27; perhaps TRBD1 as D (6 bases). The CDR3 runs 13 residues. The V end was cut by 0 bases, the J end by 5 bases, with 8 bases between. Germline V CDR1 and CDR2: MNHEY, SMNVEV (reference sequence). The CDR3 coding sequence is TGTGCCAGCAGTTTATCTTGGGGGCACGAGCAGTACTTC. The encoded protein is CASSLSWGHEQYF.

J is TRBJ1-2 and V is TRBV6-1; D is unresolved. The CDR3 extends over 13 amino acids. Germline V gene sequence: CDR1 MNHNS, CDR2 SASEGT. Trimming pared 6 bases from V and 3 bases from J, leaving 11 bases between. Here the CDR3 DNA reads TGTGCCAGCAGATCTTCAGGATACTATGGCTACACCTTC. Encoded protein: CASRSSGYYGYTF.

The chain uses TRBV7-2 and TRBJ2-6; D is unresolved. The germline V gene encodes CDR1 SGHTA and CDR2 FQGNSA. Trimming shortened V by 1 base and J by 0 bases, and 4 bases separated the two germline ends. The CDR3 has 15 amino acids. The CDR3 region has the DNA TGTGCCAGCAGCTTAGGAGGCTCTGGGGCCAACGTCCTGACTTTC. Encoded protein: CASSLGGSGANVLTF. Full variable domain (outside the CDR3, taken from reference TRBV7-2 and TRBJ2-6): GAGVSQSPSNKVTEKGKDVELRCDPISGHTALYWYRQSLGQGLEFLIYFQGNSAPDKSGLPSDRFSAERTGGSVSTLTIQRTQQEDSAVYLCASSLGGSGANVLTFGAGSRLTVL.

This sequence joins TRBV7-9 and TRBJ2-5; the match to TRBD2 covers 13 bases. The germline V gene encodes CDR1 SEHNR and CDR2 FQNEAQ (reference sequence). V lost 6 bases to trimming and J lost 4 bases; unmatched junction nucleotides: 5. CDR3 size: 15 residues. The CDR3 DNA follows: TGTGCCAGCAGTTTCACTAGCGGGGGGGCAGAGACCCAGTACTTC. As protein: CASSFTSGGAETQYF. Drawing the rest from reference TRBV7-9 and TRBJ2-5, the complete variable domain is DTGVSQNPRHKITKRGQNVTFRCDPISEHNRLYWYRQTLGQGPEFLTYFQNEAQLEKSRLLSDRFSAERPKGSFSTLEIQRTEQGDSAMYLCASSFTSGGAETQYFGPGTRLLVL.

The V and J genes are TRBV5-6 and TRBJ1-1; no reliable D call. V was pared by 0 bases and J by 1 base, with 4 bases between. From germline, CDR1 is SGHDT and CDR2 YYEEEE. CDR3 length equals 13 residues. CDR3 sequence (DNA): TGTGCCAGCAGCTTGGACAGGAACACTGAAGCTTTCTTT. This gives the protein CASSLDRNTEAFF.

The CDR3 protein is CASRNAGGAYYGYTF. CDR3 sequence (DNA): TGTGCCAGCAGAAATGCAGGGGGCGCGTACTATGGCTACACCTTC. The genes are TRBV6-4 and TRBJ1-2; 8 bases match TRBD1. With 6 bases clipped from V and 3 bases from J, the junction kept 9 bases outside the gene matches. The V gene's germline CDR1 is MRHNA and CDR2 SNTAGT. The CDR3 is 15 amino acids.

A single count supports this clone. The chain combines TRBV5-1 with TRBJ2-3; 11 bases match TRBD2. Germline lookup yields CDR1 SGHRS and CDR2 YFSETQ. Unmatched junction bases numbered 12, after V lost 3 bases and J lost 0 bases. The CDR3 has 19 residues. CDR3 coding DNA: TGCGCCAGCAGCTCGAGGCTAGCGGGGGGCCAAGCTAGCACAGATACGCAGTATTTT. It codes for CASSSRLAGGQASTDTQYF. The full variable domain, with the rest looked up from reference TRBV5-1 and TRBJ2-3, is KAGVTQTPRYLIKTRGQQVTLSCSPISGHRSVSWYQQTPGQGLQFLFEYFSETQRNKGNFPGRFSGRQFSNSRSEMNVSTLELGDSALYLCASSSRLAGGQASTDTQYFGPGTRLTVL.